The rows below give T cell receptor beta chains drawn from one sample of a study of cytomegalovirus exposure and HLA in healthy donors. Libraries were prepared by immunoSEQ multiplex PCR; TCRdb keeps only in-frame clonotypes and omits some of them. This sample has about 140,000 clones, with about 77% found just once. The sample was PBMCs. These receptor sequences come from a female donor in good health and CMV-seronegative. Both conserved end residues are part of each CDR3. The D gene is left open where the match is weak. Size is stated for part of the rows, as once, few or many counts, or as a class when the clone is expanded.

>.|TRBJ2-2|.|TRBV29-1
CSVERQAHTGELFF
TGCAGCGTAGAAAGACAAGCACACACCGGGGAGCTGTTTTTT
>TRBD1|TRBJ1-1|few|TRBV6-5
CASITLGQRAFF
TGTGCCAGCATTACACTGGGACAGAGAGCTTTCTTT
>TRBD1|TRBJ1-3|.|TRBV19
CASSNQGAGNTIYF
TGTGCCAGTAGCAATCAGGGGGCTGGAAACACCATATATTTT
>.|TRBJ2-5|.|TRBV18
CASSPASSETQYF
TGTGCCAGCTCACCAGCTAGCTCGGAGACCCAGTACTTC
>.|TRBJ1-1|.|TRBV5-4
CASGRQVLDTEAFF
TGTGCCAGCGGCCGACAGGTGTTGGACACTGAAGCTTTCTTT
>TRBD2|TRBJ2-7|once|TRBV5-4
CASSLGLAGGYSYEQYF
TGTGCCAGCAGCTTGGGACTAGCGGGGGGTTACTCCTACGAGCAGTACTTC
>.|TRBJ1-2|.|TRBV13
CASSLKAYTTRAGKEDYGYTF
TGTGCCAGCAGCTTAAAAGCCTATACCACTCGGGCAGGGAAAGAAGACTATGGCTACACCTTC
>TRBD2|TRBJ2-5|.|TRBV5-4
CASSLAGTSGGTQETQYF
TGTGCCAGCAGCTTGGCCGGGACTAGCGGGGGCACCCAAGAGACCCAGTACTTC
>TRBD1|TRBJ1-2|.|TRBV27
CASSLTQGAGHGYTF
TGTGCCAGCAGTTTAACCCAGGGGGCGGGGCATGGCTACACCTTC
>.|TRBJ1-6|.|TRBV5-6
CASSPGQTYSPLHF
TGTGCCAGCAGCCCAGGACAGACCTATTCACCCCTCCACTTT
>TRBD2|TRBJ2-2|once|TRBV6-5
CASSPEAGAVGELFF
TGTGCCAGCAGTCCCGAAGCGGGAGCGGTCGGGGAGCTGTTTTTT
>.|TRBJ1-1|once|TRBV21-1
CASSKAPRGILNTEAFF
TGTGCCAGCAGCAAAGCGCCGCGGGGAATATTGAACACTGAAGCTTTCTTT
>.|TRBJ2-7|.|TRBV19
CASSISSWSSVTYEQYF
TGTGCCAGTAGTATCTCCTCGTGGTCTAGCGTGACCTACGAGCAGTACTTC
>.|TRBJ2-7|.|TRBV6-5
CASRGLGEQYF
TGTGCCAGCAGGGGGCTGGGCGAGCAGTACTTC
>TRBD2|TRBJ2-1|.|TRBV19
CASRTSGAIYNEQFF
TGTGCCAGCAGGACTAGCGGGGCCATCTACAATGAGCAGTTCTTC
>TRBD1|TRBJ1-2|.|TRBV5-1
CASSTGAGRGLEGYTF
TGCGCCAGCAGCACCGGAGCCGGGAGGGGGCTGGAGGGCTACACCTTC
>TRBD1|TRBJ2-7|.|TRBV5-4
CASSYQQGNEQYF
TGTGCCAGCAGCTATCAACAGGGGAACGAGCAGTACTTC
>.|TRBJ1-1|few|TRBV5-1
CASSLAWQNTEAFF
TGCGCCAGCAGCTTGGCCTGGCAGAACACTGAAGCTTTCTTT
>.|TRBJ1-4|.|TRBV5-1
CASSLRGQDEKLFF
TGCGCCAGCAGCTTGAGGGGTCAGGATGAAAAACTGTTTTTT
>TRBD1|TRBJ2-7|.|TRBV6-1
CASGWDRGRLDEQYF
TGTGCCAGCGGGTGGGACAGGGGGCGTCTCGACGAGCAGTACTTC
>TRBD1|TRBJ2-7|.|TRBV15
CATRSDREDGYEQYF
TGTGCCACCAGATCGGACAGGGAAGATGGGTACGAGCAGTACTTC
>.|TRBJ1-1|few|TRBV6-5
CASILEGVRTEAFF
TGTGCCAGCATCCTAGAGGGAGTGCGCACTGAAGCTTTCTTT
>.|TRBJ1-4|.|TRBV30
CASYLTSPREKLFF
TGTGCCTCATATCTGACATCCCCCCGCGAAAAACTGTTTTTT
>.|TRBJ1-1|.|TRBV4-1
CASSHRRENTEAFF
TGCGCCAGCAGCCATAGACGGGAGAACACTGAAGCTTTCTTT
>TRBD1|TRBJ2-7|.|TRBV11-3
CASSLGQGLIEQYF
TGTGCCAGCAGCTTGGGACAGGGGCTTATCGAGCAGTACTTC
>TRBD1|TRBJ2-7|.|TRBV27
CASSLGTGLYEQYF
TGTGCCAGCAGTTTAGGGACAGGGCTATACGAGCAGTACTTC
>.|TRBJ1-5|.|TRBV2
CASSDRASNQPQHF
TGTGCCAGCAGTGACAGGGCTAGCAATCAGCCCCAGCATTTT
>.|TRBJ2-7|.|TRBV28
CASSFRGSYEQYF
TGTGCCAGCAGTTTCCGCGGGTCCTACGAGCAGTACTTC
>.|TRBJ2-7|once|TRBV5-1
CASSLNRGTLVYEQYF
TGCGCCAGCAGCCTGAACAGAGGGACACTAGTCTACGAGCAGTACTTC
>TRBD1|TRBJ2-2|.|TRBV27
CASSKWTGNTGELFF
TGTGCCAGCAGTAAATGGACAGGGAACACCGGGGAGCTGTTTTTT
>.|TRBJ2-2|.|TRBV6-4
CASSFMAPGELFF
TGTGCCAGCAGCTTTATGGCCCCCGGGGAGCTGTTTTTT
>.|TRBJ1-1|.|TRBV9
CASSVGEGDTEAFF
TGTGCCAGCAGCGTAGGAGAGGGTGACACTGAAGCTTTCTTT
>TRBD1|TRBJ2-7|.|TRBV5-6
CASSYDRASYEQYF
TGTGCCAGCAGTTACGACAGGGCCTCCTACGAGCAGTACTTC
>.|TRBJ1-2|.|TRBV7-2
CASSATRLQNGYTF
TGTGCCAGCAGCGCGACCCGACTTCAAAATGGCTACACCTTC
>TRBD1|TRBJ2-1|.|TRBV9
CASSGTGDAYNEQFF
TGTGCCAGCAGCGGAACAGGGGATGCCTACAATGAGCAGTTCTTC
>TRBD1|TRBJ2-1|.|TRBV27
CASSLGIRDRGRNEQFF
TGTGCCAGCAGTTTGGGTATCAGGGACAGGGGACGGAATGAGCAGTTCTTC
>.|TRBJ1-4|.|TRBV5-1
CASSLADGEKLFF
TGCGCCAGCAGCTTGGCCGACGGGGAAAAACTGTTTTTT
>.|TRBJ2-1|.|TRBV19
CASSISAGSQRPFF
TGTGCCAGTAGTATTAGTGCAGGGTCGCAGCGTCCGTTCTTC
>.|TRBJ2-2|.|TRBV19
CASTLQVNTGELFF
TGTGCCAGTACATTACAGGTGAACACCGGGGAGCTGTTTTTT
>.|TRBJ2-3|.|TRBV9
CASSVELYGGTDTQYF
TGTGCCAGCAGCGTAGAACTCTACGGCGGGACAGATACGCAGTATTTT
>TRBD1|TRBJ2-7|.|TRBV5-8
CASFRTGLAYEQYF
TGTGCCAGCTTCAGGACAGGGCTTGCCTACGAGCAGTACTTC
>TRBD1|TRBJ1-3|.|TRBV7-6
CASSSADRASTIYF
TGTGCCAGCAGCTCAGCGGACAGGGCAAGCACCATATATTTT
>.|TRBJ2-3|few|TRBV6-6
CASSYSLFTDTQYF
TGTGCCAGCAGTTACTCCCTTTTCACAGATACGCAGTATTTT
>.|TRBJ1-1|.|TRBV5-1
CASSFRGGKMMNTEAFF
TGCGCCAGCAGCTTCCGTGGCGGAAAAATGATGAACACTGAAGCTTTCTTT
>TRBD1|TRBJ1-1|.|TRBV9
CASSAQPFVWTGVGGEDTEAFF
TGTGCCAGCAGCGCCCAACCGTTTGTCTGGACAGGGGTAGGCGGCGAGGACACTGAAGCTTTCTTT
>.|TRBJ2-3|.|TRBV5-5
CASSLLTATDTQYF
TGTGCCAGCAGCTTGTTGACAGCCACAGATACGCAGTATTTT
>.|TRBJ1-2|.|TRBV28
CASSLSTGTYGYTF
TGTGCCAGCAGTTTATCAACAGGGACCTATGGCTACACCTTC
>TRBD2|TRBJ2-3|.|TRBV6-6
CATTLRTSASTDTQYF
TGTGCCACTACCTTACGGACTAGCGCCAGCACAGATACGCAGTATTTT
>TRBD1|TRBJ2-4|.|TRBV2
CASSSDRVKDLSNIQYF
TGTGCCAGCAGTTCGGACAGGGTGAAGGATCTGTCAAACATTCAGTACTTC
>.|TRBJ1-5|.|TRBV12-1
CASSINNQPQHF
TGTGCCAGCAGCATTAACAATCAGCCCCAGCATTTT
>.|TRBJ2-6|.|TRBV27
CASSPRVDWGANVLTF
TGTGCCAGCAGTCCCAGGGTAGATTGGGGGGCCAACGTCCTGACTTTC
>.|TRBJ1-3|.|TRBV7-9
CASSEGNTIYF
TGTGCCAGCAGCGAGGGTAACACCATATATTTT
>.|TRBJ1-5|.|TRBV28
CASSPHRWPQHF
TGTGCCAGCAGCCCCCACAGGTGGCCCCAGCATTTT
>.|TRBJ2-5|once|TRBV30
CAWSVGSQETQYF
TGTGCCTGGAGTGTAGGGAGTCAAGAGACCCAGTACTTC